The TCR beta chain under discussion was sequenced for a study of T cell responses to AZD1222 COVID-19 vaccine. This clone was counted a single time. Antigen specificity is unknown. General study findings and limits: The span of vaccine-associated CD4 TCRs extended across spike, with dominance at 160-218 and 743-854. Spike-specific TCR depth and breadth grew after two AZD1222 doses. At study baseline, merely five or six AZD1222 recipients were seropositive. A mostly white British donor set with more females was recruited, and clonal diversity was possibly underestimated.

The germline V gene encodes CDR1 SGHRS and CDR2 YFSETQ. Trimming left V 4 bases short and J 7 bases short, with 11 bases between. This CDR3 contains 12 residues. This table comes from immunoSEQ multiplex PCR, and its TCRdb copy is limited to in-frame clones, with some not included. The data show around 95,000 clones, with 80% to 95% seen just once and 1.5% to 2% held by the top ten. The chain recombines TRBV5-1 with TRBJ1-1; no firm D call. The TCR comes from an adult in good health. Sequencing was performed on peripheral blood, taken on day 0 of AZD1222 vaccination. The CDR3 DNA sequence: TGCGCCAGCAGCCCCAACAGATTTGAAGCTTTCTTT. It codes for CASSPNRFEAFF.